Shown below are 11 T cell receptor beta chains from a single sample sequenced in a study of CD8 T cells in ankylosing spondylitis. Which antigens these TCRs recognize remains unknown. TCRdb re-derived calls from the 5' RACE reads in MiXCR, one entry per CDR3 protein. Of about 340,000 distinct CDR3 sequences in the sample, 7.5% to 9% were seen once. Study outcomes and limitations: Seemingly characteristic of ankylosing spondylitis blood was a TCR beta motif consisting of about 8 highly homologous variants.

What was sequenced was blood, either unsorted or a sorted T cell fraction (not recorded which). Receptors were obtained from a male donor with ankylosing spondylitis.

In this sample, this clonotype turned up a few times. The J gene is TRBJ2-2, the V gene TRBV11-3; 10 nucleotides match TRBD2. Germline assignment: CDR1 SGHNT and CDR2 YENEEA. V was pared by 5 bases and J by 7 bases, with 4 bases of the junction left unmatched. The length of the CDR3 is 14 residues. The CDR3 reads CASSHLAGGGELFF. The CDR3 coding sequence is TGTGCCAGCAGCCATTTAGCGGGAGGCGGGGAGCTGTTTTTT.

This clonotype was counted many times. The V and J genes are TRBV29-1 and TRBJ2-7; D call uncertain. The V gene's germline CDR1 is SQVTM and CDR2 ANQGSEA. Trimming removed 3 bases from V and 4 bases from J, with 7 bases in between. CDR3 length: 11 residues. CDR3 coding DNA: TGCAGCGTTGATCTTGGGTACGAGCAGTACTTC. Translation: CSVDLGYEQYF.

CDR3: CASSDTGREETQYF. The DNA for the CDR3 is TGTGCCAGCAGTGATACAGGGAGGGAAGAGACCCAGTACTTC. The J gene is TRBJ2-5, the V gene TRBV28; possible D gene TRBD2, 7 bases. The CDR3 contains 14 residues. In germline, CDR1 is MDHEN, CDR2 SYDVKM. Trimming shortened V by 5 bases and J by 3 bases, and 13 bases separated the two germline ends. The full variable domain, in which reference TRBV28 and TRBJ2-5 provide the parts outside the CDR3, is DVKVTQSSRYLVKRTGEKVFLECVQDMDHENMFWYRQDPGLGLRLIYFSYDVKMKEKGDIPEGYSVSREKKERFSLILESASTNQTSMYLCASSDTGREETQYFGPGTRLLVL.

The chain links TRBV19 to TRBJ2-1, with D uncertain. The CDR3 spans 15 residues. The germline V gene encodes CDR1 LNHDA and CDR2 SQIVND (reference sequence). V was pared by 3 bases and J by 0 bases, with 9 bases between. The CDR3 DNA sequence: TGTGCCAGTAGTATCGAGGTTAGCTCCTACAATGAGCAGTTCTTC. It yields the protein CASSIEVSSYNEQFF. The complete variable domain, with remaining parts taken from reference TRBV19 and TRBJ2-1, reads DGGITQSPKYLFRKEGQNVTLSCEQNLNHDAMYWYRQDPGQGLRLIYYSQIVNDFQKGDIAEGYSVSREKKESFPLTVTSAQKNPTAFYLCASSIEVSSYNEQFFGPGTRLTVL.

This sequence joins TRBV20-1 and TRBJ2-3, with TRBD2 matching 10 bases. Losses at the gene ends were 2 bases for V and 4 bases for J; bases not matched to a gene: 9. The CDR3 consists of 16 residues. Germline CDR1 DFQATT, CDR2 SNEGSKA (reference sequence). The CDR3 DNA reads TGCAGTGCTAGAAGGTGGGCTAGCGGGAGAGCAGATACGCAGTATTTT. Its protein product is CSARRWASGRADTQYF.

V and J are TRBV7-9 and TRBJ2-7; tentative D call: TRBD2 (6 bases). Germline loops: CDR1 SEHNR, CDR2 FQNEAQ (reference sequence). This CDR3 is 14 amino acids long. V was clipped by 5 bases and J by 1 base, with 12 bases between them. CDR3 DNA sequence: TGTGCCAGCAGCCGATCCGGGACTTCCTACGAGCAGTACTTC. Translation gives CASSRSGTSYEQYF. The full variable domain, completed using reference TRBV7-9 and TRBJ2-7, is DTGVSQNPRHKITKRGQNVTFRCDPISEHNRLYWYRQTLGQGPEFLTYFQNEAQLEKSRLLSDRFSAERPKGSFSTLEIQRTEQGDSAMYLCASSRSGTSYEQYFGPGTRLTVT.

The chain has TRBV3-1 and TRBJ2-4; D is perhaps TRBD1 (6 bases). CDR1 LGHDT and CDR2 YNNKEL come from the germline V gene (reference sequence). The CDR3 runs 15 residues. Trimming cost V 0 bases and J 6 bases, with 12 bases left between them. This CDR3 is CASSQDATGGNIQYF. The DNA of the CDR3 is TGTGCCAGCAGCCAAGACGCGACAGGAGGAAACATTCAGTACTTC.

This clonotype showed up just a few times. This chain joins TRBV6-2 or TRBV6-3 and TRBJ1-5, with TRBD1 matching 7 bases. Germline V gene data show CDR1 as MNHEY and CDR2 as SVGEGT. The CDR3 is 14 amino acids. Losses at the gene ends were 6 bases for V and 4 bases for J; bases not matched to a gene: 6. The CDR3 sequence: CASRQTGENQPQHF. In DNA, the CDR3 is TGTGCCAGCAGGCAAACAGGGGAGAATCAGCCCCAGCATTTT.

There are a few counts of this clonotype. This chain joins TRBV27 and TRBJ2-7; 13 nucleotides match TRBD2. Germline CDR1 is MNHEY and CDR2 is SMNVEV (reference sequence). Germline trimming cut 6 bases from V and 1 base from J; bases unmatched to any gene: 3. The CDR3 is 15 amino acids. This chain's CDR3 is CASRLLAGGSYEQYF. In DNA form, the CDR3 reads TGTGCCAGCAGACTACTAGCGGGAGGGTCCTACGAGCAGTACTTC.

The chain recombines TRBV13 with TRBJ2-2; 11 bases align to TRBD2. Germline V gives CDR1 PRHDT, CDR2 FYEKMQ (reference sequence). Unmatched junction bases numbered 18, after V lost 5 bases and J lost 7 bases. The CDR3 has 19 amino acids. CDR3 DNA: TGTGCCAGCAGCACCACCCTAGTCACTAGCGGGAGAATGGGCGGGGAGCTGTTTTTT. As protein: CASSTTLVTSGRMGGELFF.

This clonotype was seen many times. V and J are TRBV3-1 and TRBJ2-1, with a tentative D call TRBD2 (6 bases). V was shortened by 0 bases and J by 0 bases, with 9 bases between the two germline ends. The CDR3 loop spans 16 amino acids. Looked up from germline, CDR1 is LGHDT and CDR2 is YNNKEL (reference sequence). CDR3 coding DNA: TGTGCCAGCAGCCAAGAACTAGCAGGCTCCTACAATGAGCAGTTCTTC. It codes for CASSQELAGSYNEQFF.